The clone carrying this TCR beta chain came up a few times. Its antigen remains unknown. This record belongs to a study of cytomegalovirus exposure and HLA in healthy donors. About the research overall: As released early, the data held 65 million to 90 million unique TCRs from HLA-typed donors. Study-level results: The analysis excluded some indistinguishable V segments, including TRBV6-2 and TRBV6-3. Analysis performed later found 15,000 or so TCR beta sequences associated with HLA alleles at 0.05 false discovery rate.

The PCR had 60 Vbeta and 13 Jbeta primers. Clones were read by immunoSEQ multiplex PCR, and TCRdb kept only the in-frame ones, dropping some. The repertoire includes over 35,000 clones, 60% to 75% of them detected once, and around 4% sits in the top ten. V gave up 0 bases and J gave up 1 base; unmatched junction bases: 5. Germline V CDR1 and CDR2: LNHNV, YYDKDF (reference sequence). The CDR3 covers 16 residues. The chain recombines TRBV15 with TRBJ2-5; 7 bases line up with TRBD2. The sequencing sample was made of PBMCs. This TCR came from a man aged 35 to 55 in good health and CMV-seronegative. CDR3 residues: CATSRDFGGVQETQYF. CDR3 nucleotides: TGTGCCACCAGCAGAGATTTTGGGGGGGTCCAAGAGACCCAGTACTTC.